The 25 T cell receptor beta chains in this list originate from one sample, sequenced in a study of shared clonotypes between healthy human individuals. Data came from immunoSEQ multiplex PCR; TCRdb stores just in-frame clones and leaves some out. The sample has roughly 600,000 clones, roughly 98% seen once. CD45RO-negative cells were positively selected for CCR7, leaving out terminally differentiated effector memory CD45RA+ cells. Sample: naive CD8+ T cells sorted from blood. These receptor sequences come from a man aged 25 to 45 in good health.

This clone was seen a single time. This chain uses TRBV27 with TRBJ2-7; no clear D gene. Trimming shortened V by 5 bases and J by 3 bases, and 5 bases separated the two germline ends. CDR1 MNHEY and CDR2 SMNVEV come from the germline V gene (reference sequence). The CDR3 has 11 amino acids. The CDR3 sequence: CASSNRYEQYF. The CDR3 bases are TGTGCCAGCAGTAATCGCTACGAGCAGTACTTC.

DNA for the CDR3: TGTGCCAGCAGCCAAGAGATGGCGGGAGGGTGGAATGAGCAGTTCTTC. Translating gives CASSQEMAGGWNEQFF. V and J are TRBV14 and TRBJ2-1; the match to TRBD2 covers 9 bases. With V trimmed by 0 bases and J by 7 bases, 7 bases remained unmatched. This CDR3 region has 16 residues. CDR1 and CDR2 from the germline V gene are SGHDN and FVKESK.

Regarding this clone: This CDR3 is also generated by other DNA sequences in the sample. The chain carries TRBV29-1 and TRBJ2-7; D is perhaps TRBD1 (6 bases). Germline loops: CDR1 SQVTM, CDR2 ANQGSEA. V was pared by 6 bases and J by 4 bases, with 13 bases between. This CDR3 has 12 amino acids. CDR3 nucleotides: TGCAGCGTCGTGACAGGTAGTTACGAGCAGTACTTC. It encodes CSVVTGSYEQYF.

The chain couples TRBV6-5 to TRBJ1-1; TRBD1 aligns across 7 bases. Germline CDR1 reads MNHEY; CDR2 reads SVGAGI. The CDR3 runs 13 residues. V lost 2 bases and J lost 4; bases outside the gene matches: 1. CDR3 amino acids: CASSYAGGTEAFF. In DNA, the CDR3 is TGTGCCAGCAGTTACGCAGGGGGCACTGAAGCTTTCTTT.

As concerns this clone: It may be a read error: a sequence one base away is much more abundant. V is TRBV13 and J is TRBJ2-3; unclear D gene. V lost 4 bases to trimming and J lost 2 bases, with 1 base between them. The CDR3 extends over 11 amino acids. CDR1 PRHDT and CDR2 FYEKMQ come from the germline V gene (reference sequence). CDR3 sequence reads: CASSYTDTQYF. The CDR3, as DNA: TGTGCCAGCAGCTACACAGATACGCAGTATTTT.

The V and J genes are TRBV27 and TRBJ2-2; no clear D. The V end lost 3 bases, the J end lost 2 bases, and 7 bases lay between the germline ends. Germline assignment: CDR1 MNHEY and CDR2 SMNVEV (reference sequence). The CDR3 loop spans 14 amino acids. As DNA, the CDR3 is TGTGCCAGCAGTTTTGTCAGAAACACCGGGGAGCTGTTTTTT. Translated, it gives CASSFVRNTGELFF.

The V gene is TRBV18, the J gene TRBJ2-2, with 13 bases identical to TRBD2. Germline V gives CDR1 KGHSH, CDR2 LQKENI. After removal of 3 bases from V and 4 bases from J, the junction contained 11 bases not matched to a gene. The CDR3 loop spans 19 amino acids. The CDR3 sequence: CASSPRLAGGLFSTGELFF. The CDR3 DNA is TGTGCCAGCTCACCGAGACTAGCGGGAGGCCTTTTCAGCACCGGGGAGCTGTTTTTT.

The rearrangement joins TRBV30 to TRBJ1-4; 7 positions match TRBD1. The CDR3 has 14 residues. J was trimmed by 4 bases and V by 1 base; bases with no gene match: 3. CDR1 and CDR2 from the germline V gene are GTSNPN and SVGIG (reference sequence). DNA for the CDR3: TGTGCCTGGAGTGCGACAGGGCTTAATGAAAAACTGTTTTTT. The encoded protein is CAWSATGLNEKLFF.

The chain uses TRBV6-5 and TRBJ1-1; 7 bases are a match to TRBD1. V was clipped by 6 bases and J by 8 bases; unmatched bases: 9. This CDR3 region has 13 residues. Germline-derived CDR1 and CDR2 are MNHEY and SVGAGI. DNA of the CDR3: TGTGCCAGCAGAAGCAGGGGGGACTACGAAGCTTTCTTT. This translates into CASRSRGDYEAFF.

The rearrangement uses TRBV9 and TRBJ1-1, with D perhaps TRBD1 (6 bases). This CDR3 is 14 amino acids long. V lost 3 bases to trimming and J lost 4 bases, with 13 bases between them. The germline CDR1 and CDR2 sequences are SGDLS and YYNGEE. CDR3 sequence (DNA): TGTGCCAGCAGCGCCAGGGGAGAAGGCACTGAAGCTTTCTTT. Residues: CASSARGEGTEAFF.

The chain carries TRBV9 and TRBJ1-5; 8 bases line up with TRBD1. There are 17 residues in the CDR3. Unmatched junction bases numbered 12, after V lost 3 bases and J lost 4 bases. Germline V lookup: CDR1 SGDLS, CDR2 YYNGEE. CDR3 nucleotide sequence: TGTGCCAGCAGCGACTCACCCGGACAGGGAGGGAATCAGCCCCAGCATTTT. This sequence encodes CASSDSPGQGGNQPQHF. Variable domain in full (rest from reference TRBV9 and TRBJ1-5): DSGVTQTPKHLITATGQRVTLRCSPRSGDLSVYWYQQSLDQGLQFLIQYYNGEERAKGNILERFSAQQFPDLHSELNLSSLELGDSALYFCASSDSPGQGGNQPQHFGDGTRLSIL.

Here the CDR3 reads CASSEATYPYEQYF. The CDR3, as DNA: TGCGCCAGCAGTGAAGCTACGTATCCCTACGAGCAGTACTTC. V gene TRBV10-1 combines with J gene TRBJ2-7; D ambiguous. CDR1 WNHNN and CDR2 SYGVQD come from the germline V gene (reference sequence). Trimming left V 3 bases short and J 2 bases short, with 11 bases between. The CDR3 is 14 amino acids.

The CDR3 region is CASSQEQGSAGGYTF. CDR3 sequence (DNA): TGTGCCAGCAGCCAAGAACAGGGATCGGCGGGTGGCTACACCTTC. The chain has TRBV14 and TRBJ1-2; D is possibly TRBD1 (6 bases). CDR3 size: 15 residues. The V gene lost 0 bases and the J gene lost 7 bases, with 15 bases spanning the gap. CDR1 is SGHDN, CDR2 FVKESK, per germline.

For the CDR3, the DNA is TGTGCCACCAGCTACAGGGACGACATGAACACTGAAGCTTTCTTT. Translated: CATSYRDDMNTEAFF. V usage is TRBV15 and J usage is TRBJ1-1, with a weak D call TRBD1 (6 bases). V was shortened by 5 bases and J by 0 bases, with 13 bases between the two germline ends. Looked up from germline, CDR1 is LNHNV and CDR2 is YYDKDF (reference sequence). The CDR3 has 15 residues.

The chain combines TRBV4-3 with TRBJ2-7, with 8 bases identical to TRBD2. Germline assignment: CDR1 LGHNA and CDR2 YSLEER. This CDR3 is 15 amino acids long. V dropped 0 bases and J dropped 3; count of bases not matched to a gene: 4. This chain's CDR3 is CASSQDGGGYYEQYF. The CDR3 region has the DNA TGCGCCAGCAGCCAAGACGGGGGGGGATACTACGAGCAGTACTTC.

This chain links TRBV6-4 with TRBJ2-1; D is undetermined. V lost 2 bases and J 3 bases, leaving 5 bases between the germline ends. Germline CDR1 is MRHNA and CDR2 is SNTAGT. The CDR3 has 13 amino acids. This chain's CDR3 is CASSDGSYNEQFF. The CDR3 region has the DNA TGTGCCAGCAGTGACGGCAGCTACAATGAGCAGTTCTTC.

V usage is TRBV27 and J usage is TRBJ2-7, with no clear D. V lost 4 bases and J lost 2, with 9 bases in between. The CDR3 contains 13 residues. The V gene's germline CDR1 is MNHEY and CDR2 SMNVEV (reference sequence). CDR3 nucleotides: TGTGCCAGCAGTTCGGACCTCACCTACGAGCAGTACTTC. As protein: CASSSDLTYEQYF.

The chain employs TRBV28 and TRBJ2-2, with a possible D match to TRBD2 (5 bases). Per the germline V gene, CDR1 is MDHEN and CDR2 is SYDVKM. This CDR3 has 18 residues. With 3 bases removed from V and 0 bases from J, the gap between germline ends came to 17 bases. CDR3 DNA sequence: TGTGCCAGCAGTTTCCCGACCCCTAGCTGGGCGAACACCGGGGAGCTGTTTTTT. Its protein is CASSFPTPSWANTGELFF.

The rearrangement joins TRBV19 to TRBJ2-6; no reliable D call. CDR1 is LNHDA, CDR2 SQIVND, per germline (reference sequence). The V end was cut by 5 bases, the J end by 0 bases, with 11 bases between. There are 16 residues in the CDR3. CDR3 protein: CASSLGRSSGANVLTF. CDR3 in DNA: TGTGCCAGTAGTCTTGGACGGAGCTCTGGGGCCAACGTCCTGACTTTC.

In regard to this clone: The same CDR3 arises from other DNA sequences in this sample as well. The CDR3 coding sequence is TGTGCCAGTAGTTACAGGGGTAGCAATCAGCCCCAGCATTTT. Translation gives CASSYRGSNQPQHF. The chain combines TRBV19 with TRBJ1-5; 7 nucleotides align to TRBD1. CDR1 is LNHDA and CDR2 is SQIVND in the germline V gene (reference sequence). CDR3 size: 14 residues. The V gene end was trimmed by 5 bases and the J gene end by 0 bases; junction bases not matched to a gene: 1. The full variable domain, rest sourced from reference TRBV19 and TRBJ1-5, is DGGITQSPKYLFRKEGQNVTLSCEQNLNHDAMYWYRQDPGQGLRLIYYSQIVNDFQKGDIAEGYSVSREKKESFPLTVTSAQKNPTAFYLCASSYRGSNQPQHFGDGTRLSIL.

V usage is TRBV6-5 and J usage is TRBJ2-7, with D tentatively TRBD2 (6 bases). Trimming stripped 0 bases from V and 1 base from J, with 13 bases between. This CDR3 has 16 residues. Germline V gene data show CDR1 as MNHEY and CDR2 as SVGAGI. CDR3 sequence reads: CASSYSRDGTSYEQYF. The DNA for the CDR3 is TGTGCCAGCAGTTACTCGCGGGACGGTACTTCCTACGAGCAGTACTTC.

This sequence joins TRBV6-6 and TRBJ1-5, with D maybe TRBD1 (6 bases). The CDR3 is 14 residues long. The germline V gene has CDR1 MNHNY and CDR2 SVGAGI (reference sequence). V lost 10 bases and J 3 bases, leaving 16 bases between the germline ends. The CDR3 region is CATLETGSNQPQHF. The DNA of the CDR3 is TGTGCCACCCTAGAAACAGGGTCCAATCAGCCCCAGCATTTT.

This sequence joins TRBV5-4 and TRBJ2-3; TRBD2 aligns across 11 bases. The CDR3 covers 16 residues. Unmatched junction bases numbered 8, after V lost 2 bases and J lost 6 bases. Looked up from germline, CDR1 is SGHNT and CDR2 is YYREEE (reference sequence). The CDR3 bases are TGTGCCAGCAGCTTACTACTAGCGGGAGTGACGGATACGCAGTATTTT. It is translated as CASSLLLAGVTDTQYF. The complete variable domain, with remaining parts taken from reference TRBV5-4 and TRBJ2-3, reads ETGVTQSPTHLIKTRGQQVTLRCSSQSGHNTVSWYQQALGQGPQFIFQYYREEENGRGNFPPRFSGLQFPNYSSELNVNALELDDSALYLCASSLLLAGVTDTQYFGPGTRLTVL.

The rearrangement links TRBV5-4 to TRBJ2-7; 8 bases are a match to TRBD1. Germline CDR1 and CDR2: SGHNT and YYREEE (reference sequence). V lost 1 base to trimming and J lost 5 bases; unmatched junction nucleotides: 5. The CDR3 is 14 residues long. For the CDR3, the DNA is TGTGCCAGCAGCTTGTGGCAGGGGGCCAACGAGCAGTACTTC. It encodes CASSLWQGANEQYF. Drawing the rest from reference TRBV5-4 and TRBJ2-7, the complete variable domain is ETGVTQSPTHLIKTRGQQVTLRCSSQSGHNTVSWYQQALGQGPQFIFQYYREEENGRGNFPPRFSGLQFPNYSSELNVNALELDDSALYLCASSLWQGANEQYFGPGTRLTVT.

The sample holds one count of this clone. Other DNA sequences in this specimen translate into the identical CDR3. V usage is TRBV12-5 and J usage is TRBJ1-1; D is perhaps TRBD1 (5 bases). V was shortened by 6 bases and J by 4 bases, with 9 bases between the two germline ends. CDR3 length: 12 amino acids. The V gene's germline CDR1 is LGHNT and CDR2 FRNRAP. CDR3 nucleotides: TGTGCTAGTGGACCGGGGGGCACTGAAGCTTTCTTT. It specifies CASGPGGTEAFF.